This T cell receptor (beta chain) derives from a study of cytomegalovirus exposure and HLA in healthy donors (dated by TCRdb to about 2017). About the study as a whole: An earlier analysis of 587 of the donors reported approximately 300 Gb of sequence data and about 120 million unique TCR beta sequences obtained from about 200 million T cells. Alongside the repertoire data, information on donor age, sex, ethnicity and CMV serostatus was compiled. Of the approximately 400 genotyped donors, approximately 83% fell in the genetic ancestry cluster associated with self-reported Caucasian donors. To decide whether each TCR beta V gene segment behaved as functional or pseudogenic, an earlier analysis of approximately 590 of the donors relied on high-throughput TCR beta sequencing. To study patterns of TCR occurrence, a later analysis re-analyzed previously published TCR beta repertoires from just over 650 donors and added high-resolution HLA genotyping. Every discovery cohort repertoire had been produced on one sequencing platform. Four or five DR-DQ haplotypes were handled as single units for association and clustering because linkage in the cohort was strong. The study used immunosequencing to profile the T cell repertoires of under 700 subjects and linked those repertoires to cytomegalovirus serostatus. A later genetic analysis used genome-wide SNP genotypes for about 65% of the roughly 700 donors, treating that subset as a discovery cohort. Along with the roughly 700-subject first cohort, a separate validation cohort of over a hundred different subjects was used. The later analysis used no new phenotypic data to find candidate immune exposures, relying instead on TCR beta sequences and their occurrence across donors. HLA typing covered class I and class II loci at four-digit resolution. The number of donors typed differed by locus, with 629-630 for A, B, C, DRB1 and DQB1, roughly 550 for DQA1, under 610 for DPA1, and under 490 for DPB1. The study aimed to test whether signatures of past pathogen exposure could be identified by cataloging public T cell receptors. High-throughput TCR immunosequencing, statistical association of individual TCRs with disease status, and machine learning were combined to predict cytomegalovirus infection status. Among 300 to 500 genotyped donors of the cohort, an average of around 240,000 unique TCR beta nucleotide sequences was sequenced per donor, of which roughly 17% were non-productive. About 280 gigabases of sequencing data and tens of millions of unique TCR sequences were included in an early release covering several hundred HLA-typed donors.

For this clone: Its antigen is currently not known. The input lacks base qualities; no much larger clone sits a single base away.

The method behind the library was the immunoSEQ multiplex PCR assay. A mixture of 60 forward primers for TCR Vbeta segments and 13 reverse primers for TCR Jbeta segments was used in the multiplex PCR. The CDR3 region of rearranged TCR beta genes was amplified from genomic DNA by a multiplex PCR assay. The amplified TCR beta libraries were sequenced on the Illumina HiSeq System as 87-base-pair reads. The study's own analysis went as follows. A later analysis tallied around 87 million unique TCR beta chains across the 640 or so repertoires, and approximately 11 million of those chains were shared by two or more donors. Raw reads were error-corrected and collapsed into unique sequences with a nearest-neighbor algorithm that merged closely related sequences to remove PCR and sequencing errors. CDR3 sequences were aligned to IMGT reference sequences to assign V, D and J gene segments. For a sequence to be retained, a match of at least six nucleotides was required to both a V gene segment and a J gene segment. Rearrangements were called productive when the CDR3 lacked stop codons and stayed in frame with V and J; all others were non-productive. Following IMGT convention, CDR3 was defined as the stretch from the second conserved V-encoded cysteine up to the conserved J-encoded phenylalanine. The earlier analysis of about 590 of the donors excluded sequences that lacked an unambiguous match to a single V gene segment. An earlier analysis of about 600 of the donors called V segments functional above 56.7% productive rearrangements and segregating when the between-donor standard deviation exceeded 5%. A statistical classification framework was developed to diagnose cytomegalovirus status using the catalog of TCR beta chain sequences. In a later analysis, V and J genes were assigned by comparing TCR nucleotide sequences against IMGT/GENE-DB human TR gene sequences. Using the TCRdist pipeline, a later analysis assigned CDR3 sequences along with most-parsimonious VDJ recombination scenarios. In a later analysis, each TCR beta chain was defined by its CDR3 amino acid sequence together with its V-gene family, and reads without a unique V-gene family were excluded. In a later analysis, 450 to 600 highly shared, low-generation-probability nucleotide sequences were removed to address suspected cross-contamination and a sequencing artifact. In a later analysis, a clonal expansion index for each public chain was calculated from normalized within-repertoire ranks of inferred template counts. A later analysis computed generation probabilities with a VDJ recombination model fitted to out-of-frame rearrangements, and checked the results against IGoR. Hypergeometric tests were used in a later analysis to score TCR-TCR, TCR-HLA and TCR-CMV co-occurrence, with a repertoire-size bias correction applied to the TCR pairs. To estimate false discovery rates, a later analysis permuted the HLA or CMV assignments 20 times. A later analysis grouped co-occurring TCRs with DBSCAN, adding TCRdist sequence similarity when clustering within HLA-allele-positive subsets. Repertoires with fewer than 30,000 or more than 120,000 public chains, plus five repertoires with anomalous nucleotide sharing, were excluded from co-occurrence clustering. TCRdb provides this immuneACCESS table in a form limited to in-frame rearrangements. Some clones are lacking; in checked studies, under half of them reflect an unresolved V gene, and why the rest are absent is not known. The V and J calls and the clone size are those of that table, but D and trimming were determined from the DNA. For this sample there are 190,000 or so clones; 80% appear just once. Under 0.85% of the sample rests with the top ten.

The cohort comprised more than 550 healthy bone marrow donors. At the time of sampling, all cohort members were nominally healthy, though unrecorded immune exposures were likely present. The donor tested CMV seronegative and was one of the 352 seronegative cohort members. Each donor provided a peripheral blood sample, and peripheral blood mononuclear cells were used for TCR beta sequencing. The Qiagen DNeasy Blood Extraction Kit was used to extract genomic DNA from the blood cell samples. Study-level results and caveats: The presence/absence analyses assumed that sequencing depth was roughly uniform across donors, and that assumption may not be true. A group of highly shared sequence variants was considered likely to be a technical artifact of the sequencing pipeline. The 87-base-pair reads could not distinguish some IMGT-functional V segments, including TRBV6-2 and TRBV6-3, so those segments were excluded. The cohort was sequenced for TCR beta chains only, and without alpha or paired-chain data the features that could be detected were limited. At a false discovery rate of 0.05, a later analysis linked some 17,000 TCR beta sequences to specific HLA alleles. In vitro tests confirmed that a few of the cytomegalovirus-associated TCR beta chains recognize cytomegalovirus antigens. The classifier was reported to diagnose cytomegalovirus status with high specificity and sensitivity in both the original cohort and the validation cohort. Correlated functional status among segregating V segments might reflect linkage disequilibrium, but an unknown experimental factor could not be ruled out. In a later analysis, HLA-associated TCR beta chains were found to be more clonally expanded and to have lower generation probabilities than equally common non-associated chains. In a later analysis, several top co-occurrence clusters were reported to appear linked to parvovirus B19, influenza, CMV and Epstein-Barr virus. An earlier analysis of 587 of the donors showed that most TCR beta V segments appeared in productive rearrangements either about 87% or about 30% of the time, which broadly matched IMGT annotations. A later analysis found that most CMV-associated TCR beta chains appeared HLA-restricted, with HLA associations seemingly driven largely by CMV exposure. According to the authors, the approach could potentially be generalized to other disease states and immunological phenotypes. Most TCR sequences were seen in very few donors, while some public TCRs were found in many individuals. Assigning TCR associations to individual alleles was difficult when HLA alleles, especially DR and DQ, strongly co-occurred. In a later genetic analysis, a missense DCLRE1C variant was associated with V-gene and J-gene trimming of TCR beta chains, and the association was replicated in an independent cohort. The only immune exposure information available for the cohort was CMV serostatus. About 17 rarely observed V segments, including chromosome 9 orphons, were excluded from the earlier analysis of approximately 500 of the donors because counts were too low. According to a later analysis, TCR association rates differed among HLA loci, with DRB1 alleles showing the most associated TCRs and HLA-C alleles showing the fewest. The study gave a list of about 170 TCR beta chains associated with cytomegalovirus. According to a later genetic analysis, donors in an Asian-associated ancestry cluster had fewer N-insertions in productive TCRs than the approximately 650-donor mean. A further reported finding was that TCR beta sequences accurately predicted the HLA-A and HLA-B alleles for most subjects in the first cohort. HLA typing was unavailable for some donors at each locus, so association tests used only the typed subset.

CDR1 and CDR2 were assigned from the germline V gene as SGHAT and FQNNGV. Including the terminal cysteine and phenylalanine, the CDR3 comprises 14 residues. The sequence is cut down to CDR3 DNA, 42 bases in frame from base 1. V loses 5 bases, J loses 5 bases, and the germline ends lie 15 bases apart. The chain is encoded by TRBV11-2 joined to TRBJ2-5; a weak D assignment points to TRBD1 (6 bases agree). Source material: PBMCs. The receptor was isolated from a boy between 10 and 17 years old in good health and CMV-seronegative. The DNA is as follows: TGTGCCAGCAGCAGGGGGTCTTCGCGGGAGACCCAGTACTTC. Translated, it reads CASSRGSSRETQYF. Supplemented by the reference TRBV11-2 and TRBJ2-5 proteins around the CDR3, the complete variable domain is EAGVAQSPRYKIIEKRQSVAFWCNPISGHATLYWYQQILGQGPKLLIQFQNNGVVDDSQLPKDRFSAERLKGVDSTLKIQPAKLEDSAVYLCASSRGSSRETQYFGPGTRLLVL.